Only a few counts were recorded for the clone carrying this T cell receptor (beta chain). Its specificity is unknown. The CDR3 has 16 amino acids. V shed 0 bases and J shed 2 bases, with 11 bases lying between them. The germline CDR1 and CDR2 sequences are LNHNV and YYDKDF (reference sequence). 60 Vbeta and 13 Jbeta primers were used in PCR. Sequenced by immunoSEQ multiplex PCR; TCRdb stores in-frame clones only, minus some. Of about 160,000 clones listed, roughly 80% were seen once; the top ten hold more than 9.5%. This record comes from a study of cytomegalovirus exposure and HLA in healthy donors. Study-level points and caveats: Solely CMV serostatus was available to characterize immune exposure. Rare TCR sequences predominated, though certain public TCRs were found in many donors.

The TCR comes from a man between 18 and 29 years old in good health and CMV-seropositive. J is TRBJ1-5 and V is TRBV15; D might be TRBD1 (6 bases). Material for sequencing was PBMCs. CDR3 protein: CATSREGRGGNQPQHF. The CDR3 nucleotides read TGTGCCACCAGCAGAGAGGGCAGGGGAGGCAATCAGCCCCAGCATTTT.